These 3 T cell receptor beta chains share one sample of origin, sequenced in a study of blood T cell repertoires in COVID-19 (dated by TCRdb to about 2020). Library preparation was by the immunoSEQ multiplex PCR assay. TCRdb stores this immuneACCESS table with in-frame sequences only. Part of the clones is absent; in the studies checked, under half of the shortfall reflects unresolved V genes, and no reason is known for the rest. This sample has 220,000 or so clones in its table, and around 90% of those were observed once. Approximately 15% of the sample is taken by the ten largest. Sequences were obtained from PBMCs or T cells enriched from blood (not recorded which). These receptors were collected from a man aged 25-40 years who had been exposed to COVID-19.

This clone is a singleton in its sample. V usage is TRBV5-6 and J usage is TRBJ2-5, with D possibly matching TRBD2 (5 bases). The CDR3 totals 17 residues. Trimming stripped 0 bases from V and 5 bases from J, with 20 bases between. CDR1 and CDR2 (germline): SGHDT, YYEEEE. The CDR3 DNA reads TGTGCCAGCAGCTTGGCGGCTAGCCCTTCCCTCCGGGAGACCCAGTACTTC. Encoded protein: CASSLAASPSLRETQYF.

The V gene is TRBV6-5, the J gene TRBJ2-2; TRBD2 aligns across 11 bases. Germline V lookup: CDR1 MNHEY, CDR2 SVGAGI. With V trimmed by 5 bases and J by 5 bases, 4 bases remained unmatched. The CDR3 contains 15 residues. CDR3: CASSPSGGYTGELFF. The CDR3 DNA reads TGTGCCAGCAGTCCTAGCGGGGGGTATACCGGGGAGCTGTTTTTT.

This clone occurred a few times. The chain is built from TRBV6-5 and TRBJ1-5; D ambiguous. The germline V and J ends were trimmed by 6 bases and 3 bases, with 9 bases remaining between them. The CDR3 extends over 13 amino acids. Germline-derived CDR1 and CDR2 are MNHEY and SVGAGI. Here the CDR3 DNA reads TGTGCCAGCAGGTTTCAGTTCAATCAGCCCCAGCATTTT. Protein sequence: CASRFQFNQPQHF.